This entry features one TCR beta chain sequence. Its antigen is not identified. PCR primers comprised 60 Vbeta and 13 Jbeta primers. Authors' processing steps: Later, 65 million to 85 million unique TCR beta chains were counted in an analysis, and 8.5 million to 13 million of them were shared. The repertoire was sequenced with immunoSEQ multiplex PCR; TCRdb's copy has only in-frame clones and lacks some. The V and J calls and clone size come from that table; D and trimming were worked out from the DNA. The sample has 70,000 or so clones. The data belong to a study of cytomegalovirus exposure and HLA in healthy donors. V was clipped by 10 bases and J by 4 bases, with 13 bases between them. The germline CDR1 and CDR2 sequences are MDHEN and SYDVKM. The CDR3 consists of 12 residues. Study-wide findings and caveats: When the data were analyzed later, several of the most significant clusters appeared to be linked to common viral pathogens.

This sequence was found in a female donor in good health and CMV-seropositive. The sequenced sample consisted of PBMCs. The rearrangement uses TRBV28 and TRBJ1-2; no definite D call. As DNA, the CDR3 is TGTGCCACCAATCAGTTTTTCTATGGCTACACCTTC. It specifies CATNQFFYGYTF.